The present T cell receptor (beta chain) was sequenced within a study of blood T cell repertoires in COVID-19. The V gene lost 8 bases and the J gene lost 4 bases, with 8 bases spanning the gap. CDR1 MNHEY and CDR2 SVGAGI come from the germline V gene. The CDR3 is 12 amino acids. Generated by immunoSEQ multiplex PCR, the TCRdb table keeps only in-frame clones and is missing some. The profile covers approximately 280,000 clones, with approximately 85% appearing a single time and about 9.8% taken by the ten largest. The receptor's source is a man between 18 and 35 years old with active or convalescent COVID-19. The specimen sequenced was peripheral blood. V gene TRBV6-5 combines with J gene TRBJ1-4; D unresolved. CDR3 sequence (DNA): TGTGCCAGCGCCAGACTTAATGAAAAACTGTTTTTT. Encoded protein: CASARLNEKLFF.